At least ten counts were recorded for the clone carrying this T cell receptor (beta chain). The entry originates in a study of patients and donors after allogeneic stem cell transplantation. TCRdb ran MiXCR on the RT-PCR reads and lists one entry per CDR3 protein. Among 50,000 to 60,000 distinct CDR3 sequences listed, about 14% were seen once. Trimming took 2 bases from V and 7 from J, leaving 12 bases between them. CDR1 and CDR2 from the germline V gene are MGHRA and YSYEKL. This CDR3 contains 14 residues. This receptor was obtained from a human donor who was either an allogeneic HSCT recipient or a stem cell or donor lymphocyte infusion donor (not recorded which). It is not recorded whose cells these are; they may come from a transplant donor. The chain employs TRBV4-1 and TRBJ2-1; D unresolved. The sample taken for sequencing was blood, either unsorted or a sorted T cell fraction (not recorded which). The CDR3 protein is CASSQFSMGNEQFF. CDR3 coding DNA: TGCGCCAGCAGCCAATTCTCCATGGGGAATGAGCAGTTCTTC.